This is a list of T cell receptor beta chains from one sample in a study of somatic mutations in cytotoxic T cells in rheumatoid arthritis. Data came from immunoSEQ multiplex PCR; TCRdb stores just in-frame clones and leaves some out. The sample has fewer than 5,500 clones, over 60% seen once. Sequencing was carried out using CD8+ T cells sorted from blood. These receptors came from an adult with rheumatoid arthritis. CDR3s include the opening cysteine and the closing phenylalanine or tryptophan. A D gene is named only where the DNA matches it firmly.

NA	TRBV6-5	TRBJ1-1	CASISNTEAFF
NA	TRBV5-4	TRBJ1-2	CASTPSGGSYGYTF
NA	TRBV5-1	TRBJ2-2	CASSLTGFGELFF
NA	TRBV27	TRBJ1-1	CASSLSMNTEAFF
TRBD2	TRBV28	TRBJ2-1	CASTPAGTSGGRQFF
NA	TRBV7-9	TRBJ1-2	CASSLGRAELANYGYTF
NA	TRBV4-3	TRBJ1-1	CASTQDRWNTEAFF
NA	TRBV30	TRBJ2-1	CAWSGGNEQFF
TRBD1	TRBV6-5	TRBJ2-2	CASSSDRASGELFF
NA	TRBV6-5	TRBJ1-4	CASSYGERLFF
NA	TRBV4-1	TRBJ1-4	CASSQVIAGSQNEKLFF
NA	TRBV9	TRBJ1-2	CASSVGGNYGYTF
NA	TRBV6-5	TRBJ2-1	CASSSGASSYNEQFF
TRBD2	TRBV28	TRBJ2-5	CASTPSGGTAETQYF
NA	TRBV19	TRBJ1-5	CASSSRQHNQPQHF
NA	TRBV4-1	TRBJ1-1	CASSHRVLNTEAFF
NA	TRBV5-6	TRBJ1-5	CASSLFGGGSQPQHF
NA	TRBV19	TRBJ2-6	CASSLGSSGANVLTF
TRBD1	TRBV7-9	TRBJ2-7	CASSPTGVLYSYEQYF
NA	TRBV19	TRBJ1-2	CASNKGDGYTF
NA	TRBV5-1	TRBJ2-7	CASSLGGNYEQYF
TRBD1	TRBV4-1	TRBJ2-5	CASSQEDRDKETQYF
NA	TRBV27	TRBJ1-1	CASSPRTGVTEAFF
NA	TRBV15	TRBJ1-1	CATSRDFQGPTEAFF
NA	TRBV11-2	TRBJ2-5	CASSLGGLQTQYF
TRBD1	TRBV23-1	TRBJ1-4	CASRDRVNEKLFF
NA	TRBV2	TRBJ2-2	CASRAGQTTGTGELFF
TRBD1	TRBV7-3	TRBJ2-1	CASSWGQGADEQFF
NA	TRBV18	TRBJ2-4	CASSHRDSKNIQYF
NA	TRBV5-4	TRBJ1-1	CASSMGGQEAFF
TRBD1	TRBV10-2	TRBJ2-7	CASSRTGVEVGEQYF
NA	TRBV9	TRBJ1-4	CASSPSGGSEKLFF
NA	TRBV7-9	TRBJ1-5	CASSFPNQPQHF
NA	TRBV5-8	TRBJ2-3	CASSPRQGLEASTDTQYF
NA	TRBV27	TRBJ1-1	CASSLQGTEAFF
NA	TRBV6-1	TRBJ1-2	CASGGIQGRPWGYTF
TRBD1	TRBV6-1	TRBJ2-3	CASSEGPDRSTDTQYF
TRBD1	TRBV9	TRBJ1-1	CASSAPGGGTEAFF
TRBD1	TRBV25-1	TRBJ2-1	CASSGPRDRGYNEQFF
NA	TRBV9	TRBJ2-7	CASSVGDPYEQYF
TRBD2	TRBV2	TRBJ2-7	CASSPSGGAHEQYF
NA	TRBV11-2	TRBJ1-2	CASSGSGGQDHYGYTF
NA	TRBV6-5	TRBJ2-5	CASSRIELAGETQYF
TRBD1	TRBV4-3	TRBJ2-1	CASSQDIGTGEQFF
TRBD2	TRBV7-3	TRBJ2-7	CASSQAGGPSEQYF
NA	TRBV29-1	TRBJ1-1	CSVMGNGPEAFF
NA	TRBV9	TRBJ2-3	CASSVFLTSSDTQYF
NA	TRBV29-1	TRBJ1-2	CSVEGPSGFGYYTF
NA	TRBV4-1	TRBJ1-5	CASSQVKGSNQPQHF